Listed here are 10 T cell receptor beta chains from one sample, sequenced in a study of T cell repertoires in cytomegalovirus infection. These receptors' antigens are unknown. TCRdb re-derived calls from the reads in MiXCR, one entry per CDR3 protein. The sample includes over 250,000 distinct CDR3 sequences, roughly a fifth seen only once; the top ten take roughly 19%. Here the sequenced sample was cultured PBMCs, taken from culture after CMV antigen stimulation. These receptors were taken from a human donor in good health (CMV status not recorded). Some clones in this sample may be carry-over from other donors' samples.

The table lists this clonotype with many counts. The CDR3 here is CASSSGQGPNGYTF. The CDR3 DNA follows: TGTGCCAGCAGTTCGGGACAGGGACCCAATGGCTACACCTTC. The chain has TRBV12-3 or TRBV12-4 and TRBJ1-2, with 9 bases fitting TRBD1. There are 14 residues in the CDR3. After removal of 4 bases from V and 6 bases from J, the junction contained 6 bases not matched to a gene.

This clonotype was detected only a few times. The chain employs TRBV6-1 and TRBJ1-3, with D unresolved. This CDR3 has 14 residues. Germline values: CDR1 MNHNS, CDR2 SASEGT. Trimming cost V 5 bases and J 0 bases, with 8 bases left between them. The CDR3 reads CASSTASSGNTIYF. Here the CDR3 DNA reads TGTGCCAGCAGTACGGCCAGCTCTGGAAACACCATATATTTT.

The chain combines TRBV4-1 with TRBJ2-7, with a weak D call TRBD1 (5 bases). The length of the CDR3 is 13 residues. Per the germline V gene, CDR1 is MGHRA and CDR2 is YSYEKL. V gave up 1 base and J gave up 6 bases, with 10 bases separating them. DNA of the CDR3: TGCGCCAGCAGCCAAGGCAGGGTGGCCGAGCAGTACTTC. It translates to CASSQGRVAEQYF.

CDR3 amino acids: CASSIGQNDNEQFF. In DNA form, the CDR3 reads TGTGCCAGCAGCATAGGACAGAACGACAATGAGCAGTTCTTC. The chain couples TRBV7-2 to TRBJ2-1; a possible D gene is TRBD1 (6 bases). The germline gives CDR1 SGHTA, CDR2 FQGNSA. Trimming pared 5 bases from V and 5 bases from J, leaving 13 bases between. The CDR3 has 14 residues.

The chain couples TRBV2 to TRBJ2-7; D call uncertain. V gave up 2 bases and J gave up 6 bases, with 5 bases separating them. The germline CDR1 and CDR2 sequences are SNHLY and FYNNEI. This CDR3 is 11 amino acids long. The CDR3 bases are TGTGCCAGCAGTGAAAGGTTCGAGCAGTACTTC. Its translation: CASSERFEQYF. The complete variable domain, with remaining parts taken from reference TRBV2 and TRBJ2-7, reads EPEVTQTPSHQVTQMGQEVILRCVPISNHLYFYWYRQILGQKVEFLVSFYNNEISEKSEIFDDQFSVERPDGSNFTLKIRSTKLEDSAMYFCASSERFEQYFGPGTRLTVT.

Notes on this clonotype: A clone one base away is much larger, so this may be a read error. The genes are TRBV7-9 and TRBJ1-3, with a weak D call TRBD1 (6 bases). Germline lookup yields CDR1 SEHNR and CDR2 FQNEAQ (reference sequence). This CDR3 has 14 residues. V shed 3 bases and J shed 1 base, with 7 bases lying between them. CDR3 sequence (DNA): TGTGCCAGCAGCTTCACAGGGTCTGGAAACACCATATATTTT. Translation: CASSFTGSGNTIYF.

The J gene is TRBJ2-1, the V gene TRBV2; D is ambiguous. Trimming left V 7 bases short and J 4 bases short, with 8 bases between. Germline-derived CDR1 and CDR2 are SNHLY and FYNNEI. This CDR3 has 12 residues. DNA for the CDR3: TGTGCCAGCACGACTCCTTACAATGAGCAGTTCTTC. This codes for CASTTPYNEQFF.

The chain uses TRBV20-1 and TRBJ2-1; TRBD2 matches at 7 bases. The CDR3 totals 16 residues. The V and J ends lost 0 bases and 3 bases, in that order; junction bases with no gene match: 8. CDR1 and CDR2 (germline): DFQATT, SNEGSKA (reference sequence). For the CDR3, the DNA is TGCAGTGCTAGAGATCAGGCGGGGAGGGGCTACAATGAGCAGTTCTTC. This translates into CSARDQAGRGYNEQFF.

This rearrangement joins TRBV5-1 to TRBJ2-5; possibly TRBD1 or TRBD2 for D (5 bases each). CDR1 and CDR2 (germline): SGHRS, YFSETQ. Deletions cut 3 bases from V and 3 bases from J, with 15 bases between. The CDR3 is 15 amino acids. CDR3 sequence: CASSSGTREEETQYF. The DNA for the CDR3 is TGCGCCAGCAGCTCCGGGACCAGAGAAGAAGAGACCCAGTACTTC.

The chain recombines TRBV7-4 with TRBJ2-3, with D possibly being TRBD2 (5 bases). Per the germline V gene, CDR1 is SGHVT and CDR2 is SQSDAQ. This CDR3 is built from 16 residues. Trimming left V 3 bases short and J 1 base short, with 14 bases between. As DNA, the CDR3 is TGTGCCAGCAGCTTCCAAAGGAGGTTGGGCACAGATACGCAGTATTTT. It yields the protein CASSFQRRLGTDTQYF.